This TCR beta chain was obtained from a study of T cell clonality in common variable immunodeficiency (dated by TCRdb to about 2015). The paper's findings and limits, for the study overall: CVID TCRbeta sequences reportedly showed fewer deletions and N-nucleotide insertions and lacked highly modified clones with 13 or more V deletions. It was noted by the authors that sequencing of the repertoires of T cell subpopulations would be needed to clarify the cause of the increased clonality in CVID. CVID subjects shared fewer TCRbeta clones with each other than healthy controls did (p < 0.0001). Despite equal DNA input, controls averaged around 82,000 unique sequences per sample versus 30,000 to 40,000 in CVID samples. Differences among patients in the CVID cohort limited the correlations between repertoire features and clinical complications. Increased TCRbeta clonality was found in CVID subjects compared with healthy controls (t-test p = 0.018), with the increase being most characteristic of about a third of subjects.

In the case of this clone: The antigen it binds to is not known. Read coverage stops 3 residues before the CDR3 terminus; the germline J gene supplies the remainder.

The CDR3 numbers 15 residues from cysteine through phenylalanine. The DNA shown is the part of the CDR3 that was read: 36 bases, in frame from base 1. The germline V gene provides CDR1 SNHLY and CDR2 FYNNEI. Germline trimming: 6 bases from V, 3 bases from J; junction bases outside gene matches: 4. Standard criteria were used to diagnose CVID, namely serum IgG, IgA and/or IgM reduced below the normal range together with specific antibody deficiency. There were around 44 subjects in the CVID group (approximately 15 female and around 30 male), ranging in age from roughly 8 to 65 years, with a mean age of approximately 40. Predominantly Caucasian heritage was noted among both the CVID patients and the healthy controls. At the time of study participation, every CVID subject had been on replacement immunoglobulin therapy for at least one year. At the time of blood collection, no CVID subject was ill or was being treated with immunomodulatory or immunosuppressive medication. From each donor, about 5 to 8 ml of heparinized peripheral whole blood was collected. Genomic DNA from adults with common variable immune deficiency (CVID) and from healthy adult controls was the source for sequencing TCRbeta CDR3 repertoires. Diluted blood was subjected to density centrifugation over Hypaque 1077 or Ficoll-Paque for isolation of peripheral blood mononuclear cells. Genomic DNA was extracted from unsorted mononuclear cells by Qiagen column purification or by a centrifugation-based method.

CVID samples and control samples contributed equivalent amounts of genomic DNA as sequencing input. For every sample, a 60 bp segment covering the rearranged TCRbeta CDR3 region was amplified and then sequenced. TCRbeta amplification used the immunoSEQ assay, a bias-corrected multiplex PCR with high-throughput sequencing. Turning to the authors' computational methods: Every unique nucleotide sequence counted as a clone and was annotated with V, D and J genes, copy number and frequency. Sequences were labeled productive if in frame, and non-productive if out of frame or containing stop codons. Clonality was calculated from Shannon's entropy as previously described. The predicted amino acid sequences of productive clones were used to derive mean CDR3 Kyte-Doolittle hydropathy. The R hclust function was used to hierarchically cluster scaled V gene usage with Manhattan distance and complete linkage. Sharing of clones by CDR3 amino acid sequence was evaluated through resampling of 12 repertoires per group over 100 rounds. The repertoires were searched for approximately 73 published EBV-specific and some 240 published CMV-specific TCRbeta sequences. A couple of CVID samples yielding fewer than 10,000 sequences were excluded from analysis, leaving approximately 46 CVID repertoires. Here the immuneACCESS table is served through TCRdb, limited to in-frame sequences with V and J called. Missing clones are a known gap in these copies; in checked studies unresolved V genes cover under half, and the rest lacks a known reason. The DNA was the basis for D and trimming; V, J and clone size are from that table. This sample contains 16,000 or so clones, none of which is a singleton. Around 14% of the sample is in the top ten clones.

The TCR comes from a human donor with common variable immunodeficiency. Material for sequencing was peripheral blood mononuclear cells. The chain is assembled from TRBV2 and TRBJ2-1; TRBD2 lines up with 11 middle nucleotides. CDR3 bases read: TGTGCCAGCAGGGAAACTAGCGGGGGCTACAATGAG. Translation gives CASRETSGGYNE. The full-length CDR3 reads as CASRETSGGYNEQFF. Joined to the reference TRBV2 and TRBJ2-1 proteins, this CDR3 gives the full variable domain: EPEVTQTPSHQVTQMGQEVILRCVPISNHLYFYWYRQILGQKVEFLVSFYNNEISEKSEIFDDQFSVERPDGSNFTLKIRSTKLEDSAMYFCASRETSGGYNEQFFGPGTRLTVL.